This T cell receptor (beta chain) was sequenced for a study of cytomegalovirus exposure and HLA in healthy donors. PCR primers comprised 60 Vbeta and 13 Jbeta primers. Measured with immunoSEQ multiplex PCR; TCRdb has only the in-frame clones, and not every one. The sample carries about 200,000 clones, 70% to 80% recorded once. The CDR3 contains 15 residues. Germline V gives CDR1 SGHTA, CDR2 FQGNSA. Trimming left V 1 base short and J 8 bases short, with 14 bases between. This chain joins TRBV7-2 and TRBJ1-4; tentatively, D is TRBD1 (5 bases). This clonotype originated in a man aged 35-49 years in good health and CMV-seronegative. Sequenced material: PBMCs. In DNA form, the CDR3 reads TGTGCCAGCAGCTTAGACCAGGGATCATCGGAAAAACTGTTTTTT. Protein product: CASSLDQGSSEKLFF.